The source of this TCR beta chain is a study of T cells after yellow fever vaccination. Study overall: Libraries from low-cell-number fractions were prepared with the SMART-Seq v4 Ultra Low Input RNA kit.

Conversion of TCR transcripts into cDNA relied on 5'RACE template switching, which added a universal primer site and UMIs. One entry per CDR3 protein, called by TCRdb with MiXCR from the 5' RACE reads. The table records 150,000 to 200,000 distinct CDR3 sequences, about a tenth of them present only once. The germline gives CDR1 DFQATT, CDR2 SNEGSKA (reference sequence). The V gene end was trimmed by 0 bases and the J gene end by 10 bases; junction bases not matched to a gene: 5. The CDR3 contains 14 residues. In the case of this clonotype: Its antigen is still unknown.

Study findings and constraints: Although the secondary response was weaker, it peaked faster, at day 5 versus 15.

The genes are TRBV20-1 and TRBJ2-1; 11 bases align to TRBD2. Material: CD8+ T cells sorted from PBMCs, obtained 45 days after the yellow fever booster vaccination. This TCR was recovered from a man aged 18 to 30 who received the YFV17D yellow fever vaccine. The CDR3 DNA follows: TGCAGTGCTAGAGAGACTAGCGGGGCGGTAGAGCAGTTCTTC. Translating gives CSARETSGAVEQFF.